This paragraph covers one T cell receptor beta chain sequence. The germline gives CDR1 GTSNPN, CDR2 SVGIG (reference sequence). V was pared by 4 bases and J by 6 bases, with 22 bases between. The CDR3 is 15 residues long. This sample stems from a study of blood T cell repertoires in COVID-19. About the research overall: Collection of acute and convalescent COVID-19 samples took place in the United States, Italy and Spain.

Sequencing used immunoSEQ multiplex PCR; TCRdb keeps in-frame clones, though not all of them. The sample shows approximately 190,000 clones, 80% to 85% of them seen only once. The TCR was taken from a woman aged 25 to 39 with acute or convalescent COVID-19. The source material was peripheral blood. The chain couples TRBV30 to TRBJ2-7; D perhaps matches TRBD1 (6 bases). The CDR3 is CAWTRGGGFASEQYF. CDR3 in DNA: TGTGCCTGGACCCGTGGGGGCGGGTTTGCTAGCGAGCAGTACTTC. Filled out from reference TRBV30 and TRBJ2-7, the complete variable domain reads SQTIHQWPATLVQPVGSPLSLECTVEGTSNPNLYWYRQAAGRGLQLLFYSVGIGQISSEVPQNLSASRPQDRQFILSSKKLLLSDSGFYLCAWTRGGGFASEQYFGPGTRLTVT.